This T cell receptor (beta chain) was found in a study of lymphopenia after photon versus proton radiotherapy. Germline V gives CDR1 GTSNPN, CDR2 SVGIG (reference sequence). Trimming left V 5 bases short and J 1 base short, with 9 bases between. This CDR3 is 12 amino acids long. Profiled with immunoSEQ multiplex PCR; TCRdb holds only in-frame clones, not every one. The data show about 62,000 clones, about nine tenths seen once. The TCR sequence derives from a man at least 80 years old with esophageal cancer. The starting material was peripheral blood, obtained from a patient treated with proton-based radiotherapy. The chain combines TRBV30 with TRBJ2-7; D is ambiguous. In DNA form, the CDR3 reads TGTGCCTGGGGGCTGAATTCCTACGAGCAGTACTTC. Protein sequence: CAWGLNSYEQYF.